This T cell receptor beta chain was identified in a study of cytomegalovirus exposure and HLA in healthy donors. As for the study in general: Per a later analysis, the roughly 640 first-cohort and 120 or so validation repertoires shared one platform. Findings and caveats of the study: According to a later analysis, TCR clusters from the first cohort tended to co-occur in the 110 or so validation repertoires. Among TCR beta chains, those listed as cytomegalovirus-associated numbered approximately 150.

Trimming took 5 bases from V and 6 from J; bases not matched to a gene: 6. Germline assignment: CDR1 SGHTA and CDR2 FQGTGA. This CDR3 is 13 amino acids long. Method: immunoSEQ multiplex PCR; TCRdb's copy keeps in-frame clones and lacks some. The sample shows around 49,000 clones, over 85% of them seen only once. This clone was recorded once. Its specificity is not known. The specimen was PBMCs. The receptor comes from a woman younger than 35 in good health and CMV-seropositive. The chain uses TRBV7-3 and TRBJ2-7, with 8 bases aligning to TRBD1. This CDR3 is CASSLGTGLEQYF. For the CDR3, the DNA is TGTGCCAGCAGCCTCGGGACAGGCCTCGAGCAGTACTTC.